Below are 24 T cell receptor beta chains sequenced from a single sample in a study of T-cell memory formation after mild COVID-19. TCRdb ran MiXCR on the 5' RACE reads and lists one entry per CDR3 protein. The sample records hundreds of thousands of distinct CDR3 sequences, around a sixth being singletons. The sample taken for sequencing was PBMCs or a T cell subset sorted from them (not recorded which). All receptors come from an adult woman who had mild COVID-19 (a few samples of this study predate the infection). Cell type and time point are not known.

This clonotype was seen more than once but under ten times. The genes are TRBV24-1 and TRBJ2-2; possible D gene TRBD2, 7 bases. Germline CDR1 and CDR2: KGHDR and SFDVKD. V was shortened by 7 bases and J by 4 bases, with 12 bases between the two germline ends. The CDR3 has 14 residues. The CDR3 sequence is CATRGGRGTGELFF. CDR3 coding DNA: TGTGCCACCAGGGGGGGGCGAGGCACCGGGGAGCTGTTTTTT.

This clonotype came up a few times. This chain links TRBV20-1 with TRBJ2-1; maybe TRBD1 (5 bases). The length of the CDR3 is 14 residues. V was shortened by 0 bases and J by 5 bases, with 11 bases between the two germline ends. Looked up from germline, CDR1 is DFQATT and CDR2 is SNEGSKA (reference sequence). CDR3 nucleotides: TGCAGTGCTAGAGACGTAGACAGACACAATGAGCAGTTCTTC. It is translated as CSARDVDRHNEQFF.

The rearrangement joins TRBV10-3 to TRBJ2-3, with TRBD2 identical over 14 bases. The CDR3 sequence is 23 residues long. V lost 5 bases, J lost 0 bases, and 22 bases stayed unmatched. Germline V gene lookup returns CDR1 ENHRY and CDR2 SYGVKD. CDR3 nucleotide sequence: TGTGCCATCAGTCCCAACCTGGGGCTGACTAGCGGGGGGGTAAGCCCTAGCACAGATACGCAGTATTTT. Encoded protein: CAISPNLGLTSGGVSPSTDTQYF.

This clonotype was found once. The V gene is TRBV27, the J gene TRBJ2-7; 14 nucleotides agree with TRBD2. There are 16 residues in the CDR3. V gave up 4 bases and J gave up 6 bases; unmatched junction bases: 8. Germline V gene data show CDR1 as MNHEY and CDR2 as SMNVEV (reference sequence). The CDR3 sequence: CASSSPTSGRGAEQYF. The CDR3, as DNA: TGTGCCAGCAGTTCCCCGACTAGCGGGAGGGGTGCCGAGCAGTACTTC.

This clonotype was found a few times. V usage is TRBV10-1 and J usage is TRBJ2-1; D is undetermined. The ends were cut back, 7 bases at V and 3 bases at J, with 22 bases in the middle. Germline V CDR1 and CDR2: WNHNN, SYGVQD (reference sequence). The CDR3 runs 17 residues. CDR3 loop: CASKNPGKTRLYNEQFF. For the CDR3, the DNA is TGCGCCAGCAAGAACCCAGGAAAAACCAGACTCTACAATGAGCAGTTCTTC.

This clonotype has only a few counts. The gene calls are TRBV9 and TRBJ1-1; weak D call: TRBD1 (5 bases). This CDR3 is 15 amino acids long. Germline CDR1 reads SGDLS; CDR2 reads YYNGEE. With 3 bases removed from V and 3 bases from J, the gap between germline ends came to 15 bases. CDR3 residues: CASSGRDGLYTEAFF. In nucleotides, the CDR3 is TGTGCCAGCAGCGGAAGGGACGGCCTTTACACTGAAGCTTTCTTT.

The V and J genes are TRBV15 and TRBJ2-1, with 7 bases lining up with TRBD2. The germline gives CDR1 LNHNV, CDR2 YYDKDF (reference sequence). Trimming took 5 bases from V and 3 from J; bases not matched to a gene: 4. The CDR3 contains 14 residues. CDR3 bases: TGTGCCACCAGCGGGGGGGTCCACTACAATGAGCAGTTCTTC. Encoded protein: CATSGGVHYNEQFF. Full variable domain (missing parts from reference TRBV15 and TRBJ2-1): DAMVIQNPRYQVTQFGKPVTLSCSQTLNHNVMYWYQQKSSQAPKLLFHYYDKDFNNEADTPDNFQSRRPNTSFCFLDIRSPGLGDTAMYLCATSGGVHYNEQFFGPGTRLTVL.

The V call is TRBV27, the J call TRBJ2-3; no definite D call. The CDR3 has 17 amino acids. Trimming removed 8 bases from V and 4 bases from J, with 25 bases in between. The germline gives CDR1 MNHEY, CDR2 SMNVEV (reference sequence). CDR3 nucleotides: TGTGCCAGCGCCGAATACCGGGCCAAAGGCGTCCCAGATACGCAGTATTTT. It codes for CASAEYRAKGVPDTQYF.

The chain is built from TRBV6-2 or TRBV6-3 and TRBJ1-1, with D maybe TRBD1 (6 bases). The CDR3 runs to 13 residues. Germline CDR1 is MNHEY and CDR2 is SVGEGT. The V and J ends lost 8 bases and 5 bases respectively, with 15 bases between them. The CDR3 sequence is CASGFWGQTEAFF. CDR3 nucleotide sequence: TGTGCCAGCGGGTTTTGGGGGCAGACTGAAGCTTTCTTT.

The rearrangement uses TRBV9 and TRBJ1-2; 11 bases are a match to TRBD1. This CDR3 is built from 15 residues. With V trimmed by 3 bases and J by 4 bases, 5 bases remained unmatched. Germline lookup yields CDR1 SGDLS and CDR2 YYNGEE. CDR3 in amino acids: CASSGGQGAGYGYTF. The CDR3 DNA reads as TGTGCCAGCAGCGGCGGACAGGGGGCTGGCTATGGCTACACCTTC. Drawing the rest from reference TRBV9 and TRBJ1-2, the complete variable domain is DSGVTQTPKHLITATGQRVTLRCSPRSGDLSVYWYQQSLDQGLQFLIQYYNGEERAKGNILERFSAQQFPDLHSELNLSSLELGDSALYFCASSGGQGAGYGYTFGSGTRLTVV.

This clonotype was counted between two and nine times. V and J are TRBV15 and TRBJ2-1; TRBD2 agrees at 8 bases. The V and J ends lost 11 bases and 0 bases, in that order; junction bases with no gene match: 15. The CDR3 covers 17 residues. Germline CDR1 and CDR2: LNHNV and YYDKDF (reference sequence). The CDR3 region is CAPRGVAGTSSYNEQFF. As DNA, the CDR3 is TGTGCCCCCCGGGGAGTAGCGGGAACGAGCTCCTACAATGAGCAGTTCTTC.

This clonotype was observed a few times. V and J are TRBV2 and TRBJ2-7; 10 positions match TRBD1. CDR3 size: 13 residues. Germline CDR1 reads SNHLY; CDR2 reads FYNNEI. With V trimmed by 4 bases and J by 7 bases, 4 bases remained unmatched. This CDR3 reads CASSGDRGREQYF. DNA for the CDR3: TGTGCCAGCAGTGGAGACAGGGGGCGTGAGCAGTACTTC.

The rearrangement uses TRBV10-3 and TRBJ2-4; a weak D match, TRBD1 (5 bases). The CDR3 sequence is 11 residues long. V was pared by 6 bases and J by 5 bases, with 5 bases between. Germline CDR1 and CDR2: ENHRY and SYGVKD. The CDR3 sequence: CAIRGENIQYF. The CDR3 DNA reads TGTGCCATCAGAGGGGAAAACATTCAGTACTTC.

There are a few counts of this clonotype. The rearrangement links TRBV12-3 or TRBV12-4 to TRBJ2-1, with no clear D. This CDR3 is 14 amino acids long. Between the trimmed V and J ends, which lost 6 bases and 8 bases, there was a span of 17 bases. The CDR3: CASSLGPIQDEQFF. CDR3 coding DNA: TGTGCCAGCAGCCTTGGGCCCATCCAGGATGAGCAGTTCTTC.

V usage is TRBV3-1 and J usage is TRBJ1-1; 7 positions agree with TRBD1. This CDR3 has 14 residues. With V trimmed by 4 bases and J by 5 bases, 7 bases remained unmatched. The germline V gene encodes CDR1 LGHDT and CDR2 YNNKEL (reference sequence). The CDR3 spells CASSREGAGTEAFF. The CDR3 DNA sequence: TGTGCCAGCAGCCGGGAGGGGGCAGGTACTGAAGCTTTCTTT.

The genes are TRBV4-1 and TRBJ1-2, with 7 bases lining up with TRBD1. With V trimmed by 0 bases and J by 7 bases, 8 bases remained unmatched. Per germline, CDR1 MGHRA and CDR2 YSYEKL. The CDR3 totals 15 residues. CDR3 in DNA: TGCGCCAGCAGCCAAGACGCAGGGGGAAAGGGTGGCTACACCTTC. It codes for CASSQDAGGKGGYTF.

This clonotype was recorded a few times. This rearrangement joins TRBV5-1 to TRBJ2-1, with 10 bases matching TRBD1. With 0 bases clipped from V and 15 bases from J, the junction kept 6 bases outside the gene matches. Germline loops: CDR1 SGHRS, CDR2 YFSETQ. The CDR3 consists of 13 residues. CDR3 nucleotides: TGCGCCAGCAGCTTGGGGGACAGGGGCGACCGGTTCTTC. It is translated as CASSLGDRGDRFF. Supplemented by reference TRBV5-1 and TRBJ2-1, the full variable domain reads KAGVTQTPRYLIKTRGQQVTLSCSPISGHRSVSWYQQTPGQGLQFLFEYFSETQRNKGNFPGRFSGRQFSNSRSEMNVSTLELGDSALYLCASSLGDRGDRFFGPGTRLTVL.

This clonotype has more than one count but fewer than ten. The rearrangement joins TRBV18 to TRBJ2-3, with TRBD2 matching 7 bases. The CDR3 spans 16 residues. Germline loops: CDR1 KGHSH, CDR2 LQKENI. Losses at the gene ends were 6 bases for V and 0 bases for J; bases not matched to a gene: 9. The CDR3 DNA is TGTGCCAGCTCTCCAGCCGGGACTACTAGCACAGATACGCAGTATTTT. It translates to CASSPAGTTSTDTQYF.

The chain uses TRBV7-9 and TRBJ1-1; possibly TRBD1 for D (5 bases). Germline V gives CDR1 SEHNR, CDR2 FQNEAQ (reference sequence). The CDR3 extends over 16 amino acids. V was pared by 0 bases and J by 1 base, with 12 bases between. CDR3 in DNA: TGTGCCAGCAGCTTAGCAAAGGGGACTTCGAACACTGAAGCTTTCTTT. Protein sequence: CASSLAKGTSNTEAFF. Drawing the rest from reference TRBV7-9 and TRBJ1-1, the complete variable domain is DTGVSQNPRHKITKRGQNVTFRCDPISEHNRLYWYRQTLGQGPEFLTYFQNEAQLEKSRLLSDRFSAERPKGSFSTLEIQRTEQGDSAMYLCASSLAKGTSNTEAFFGQGTRLTVV.

The chain has TRBV30 and TRBJ2-1, with D unresolved. V was trimmed by 3 bases and J by 0 bases, leaving 9 bases between them. Germline loops: CDR1 GTSNPN, CDR2 SVGIG (reference sequence). The CDR3 runs 14 residues. The CDR3 DNA is TGTGCCTGGAGATATCGGACCTCCTACAATGAGCAGTTCTTC. Its protein product is CAWRYRTSYNEQFF.

The chain combines TRBV20-1 with TRBJ1-2; D unresolved. The CDR3 has 14 residues. Germline CDR1 and CDR2: DFQATT and SNEGSKA (reference sequence). V gave up 3 bases and J gave up 7 bases, with 18 bases separating them. The CDR3 is CSARRPAVWSGYTF. The DNA of the CDR3 is TGCAGTGCTAGGCGACCTGCTGTATGGAGTGGCTACACCTTC.

J is TRBJ2-1 and V is TRBV12-3 or TRBV12-4; 10 bases line up with TRBD1. J was trimmed by 6 bases and V by 7 bases; bases with no gene match: 21. This CDR3 is built from 19 residues. The CDR3 DNA is TGTGCCAGCACCCTCCTTCCCCTCTCCGGGACAGGGGTGGGCAATGAGCAGTTCTTC. This codes for CASTLLPLSGTGVGNEQFF.

The sample holds a few counts of this clonotype. This chain links TRBV2 with TRBJ2-1, with 9 bases identical to TRBD2. After removal of 3 bases from V and 6 bases from J, the junction contained 3 bases not matched to a gene. The CDR3 has 14 amino acids. Germline V CDR1 and CDR2: SNHLY, FYNNEI. The CDR3: CASSEGTSLNEQFF. The DNA for the CDR3 is TGTGCCAGCAGTGAGGGGACTAGCCTCAATGAGCAGTTCTTC.

The chain links TRBV5-6 to TRBJ1-1; unclear D gene. CDR3 length: 14 amino acids. Germline CDR1 reads SGHDT; CDR2 reads YYEEEE. V was pared by 4 bases and J by 4 bases, with 14 bases between. The CDR3 DNA reads TGTGCCAGCAGCCGCCGGGTCCAAATCACTGAAGCTTTCTTT. Protein sequence: CASSRRVQITEAFF.